This TCR beta chain was captured by sequencing in a study of human T cells and chemical hapten exposure. Study results and limitations: Among expanded TCRs, significantly more large CDR3 similarity clusters formed than among controls. Expanded TCR counts at PT1 were positively correlated with the patch test score.

This clonotype was counted between two and nine times. The antigen remains unidentified. The CDR3 totals 15 residues. The V gene end was trimmed by 4 bases and the J gene end by 2 bases; junction bases not matched to a gene: 5. The V gene's germline CDR1 is SQVTM and CDR2 ANQGSEA. MiXCR, applied by TCRdb to the RACE reads, yields one record per CDR3 protein. Seen here are about 52,000 distinct CDR3 sequences, 9.6% observed once, and the top ten hold roughly a tenth. Regarding time point: pre-sensitization, week 0. Treatment given: therapeutic diphenylcyclopropenone sensitization with weekly scalp DPC. The starting material, unfractionated whole blood, was used for total RNA extraction.

This receptor was obtained from a woman in her twenties or thirties with alopecia areata. Some clones in this sample may be carry-over from other donors' samples. The source material was whole blood, sampled in connection with sensitization to the hapten diphenylcyclopropenone (DPC). This sequence joins TRBV29-1 and TRBJ1-3, with 10 bases identical to TRBD1. CDR3 residues: CSVGGTGATGNTIYF. DNA of the CDR3: TGCAGCGTTGGAGGGACAGGGGCTACTGGAAACACCATATATTTT.